The rows below give T cell receptor beta chains drawn from one sample of a study of blood T cell repertoires in COVID-19. The repertoire was sequenced with immunoSEQ multiplex PCR; TCRdb's copy has only in-frame clones and lacks some. The table includes 100,000 to 120,000 clones, approximately 82% detected once. The material sequenced was peripheral blood. The receptors stem from a woman aged 80 or older with acute or convalescent COVID-19. Each CDR3 is given with its conserved first and last residue. A D gene is named only where the DNA matches it firmly. A clone size is listed for some rows: how often the clone was seen (once, few, many), or a class if it is expanded.

v_call: TRBV6-5; j_call: TRBJ2-1; clone_size: -; d_call: -; cdr3_aa: CASSYERYNEQFF; cdr3_nt: TGTGCCAGCAGTTACGAGAGGTACAATGAGCAGTTCTTC
v_call: TRBV19; j_call: TRBJ2-2; clone_size: -; d_call: TRBD2; cdr3_aa: CASSISGGNSVKAGELFF; cdr3_nt: TGTGCCAGTAGTATCTCGGGGGGGAACTCCGTTAAAGCCGGGGAGCTGTTTTTT
v_call: TRBV28; j_call: TRBJ2-5; clone_size: few; d_call: TRBD2; cdr3_aa: CASSLPLAGKETQYF; cdr3_nt: TGTGCCAGCAGTTTACCACTAGCGGGGAAAGAGACCCAGTACTTC
v_call: TRBV10-3; j_call: TRBJ2-1; clone_size: -; d_call: TRBD2; cdr3_aa: CAIRGAGDEQFF; cdr3_nt: TGTGCCATCAGGGGAGCGGGAGATGAGCAGTTCTTC
v_call: TRBV5-1; j_call: TRBJ1-6; clone_size: -; d_call: -; cdr3_aa: CASSSDSNSPLHF; cdr3_nt: TGCGCCAGCAGCAGTGACAGTAATTCACCCCTCCACTTT
v_call: TRBV4-2; j_call: TRBJ1-1; clone_size: -; d_call: -; cdr3_aa: CASSQGLQSMNTEAFF; cdr3_nt: TGTGCCAGCAGCCAAGGACTACAGAGCATGAACACTGAAGCTTTCTTT
v_call: TRBV19; j_call: TRBJ2-2; clone_size: -; d_call: TRBD2; cdr3_aa: CASSIERGGQWLFF; cdr3_nt: TGTGCCAGTAGTATCGAGCGGGGGGGCCAGTGGCTGTTTTTT
v_call: TRBV25-1; j_call: TRBJ1-2; clone_size: few; d_call: TRBD1; cdr3_aa: CASSDRGRNNGYTF; cdr3_nt: TGTGCCAGCAGTGACAGGGGGCGAAATAATGGCTACACCTTC
v_call: TRBV10-3; j_call: TRBJ1-4; clone_size: -; d_call: -; cdr3_aa: CAISAVQNNEKLFF; cdr3_nt: TGTGCCATCAGTGCCGTACAGAATAATGAAAAACTGTTTTTT
v_call: TRBV6-2/TRBV6-3; j_call: TRBJ2-5; clone_size: -; d_call: -; cdr3_aa: CASSYSIGQRETQYF; cdr3_nt: TGTGCCAGCAGTTACTCGATAGGACAGCGAGAGACCCAGTACTTC
v_call: TRBV7-9; j_call: TRBJ2-5; clone_size: -; d_call: TRBD2; cdr3_aa: CASSLGLAGPQETQYF; cdr3_nt: TGTGCCAGCAGCCTCGGACTAGCGGGCCCACAAGAGACCCAGTACTTC
v_call: TRBV7-2; j_call: TRBJ1-5; clone_size: -; d_call: TRBD1; cdr3_aa: CASSLAPGGKQPQHF; cdr3_nt: TGTGCCAGCAGCTTGGCCCCAGGGGGAAAACAGCCCCAGCATTTT
v_call: TRBV5-1; j_call: TRBJ1-1; clone_size: -; d_call: -; cdr3_aa: CASSLGRGNTEAFF; cdr3_nt: TGCGCCAGCAGCTTAGGGAGGGGGAACACTGAAGCTTTCTTT
v_call: TRBV6-5; j_call: TRBJ1-5; clone_size: -; d_call: TRBD1; cdr3_aa: CASRQGQANQPQHF; cdr3_nt: TGTGCCAGCAGACAGGGACAGGCAAATCAGCCCCAGCATTTT
v_call: TRBV5-1; j_call: TRBJ1-2; clone_size: -; d_call: TRBD1; cdr3_aa: CASSQQGAVYGYTF; cdr3_nt: TGCGCCAGCAGCCAACAGGGGGCCGTCTATGGCTACACCTTC
v_call: TRBV2; j_call: TRBJ2-3; clone_size: -; d_call: -; cdr3_aa: CASKERVQNTQYF; cdr3_nt: TGTGCCAGCAAGGAGCGGGTACAAAATACGCAGTATTTT
v_call: TRBV6-5; j_call: TRBJ2-2; clone_size: -; d_call: -; cdr3_aa: CASGVLGLTGELFF; cdr3_nt: TGTGCCAGCGGGGTACTAGGGCTCACCGGGGAGCTGTTTTTT
v_call: TRBV10-3; j_call: TRBJ2-2; clone_size: -; d_call: -; cdr3_aa: CAISEGSGNTGELFF; cdr3_nt: TGTGCCATCAGCGAGGGTTCGGGGAACACCGGGGAGCTGTTTTTT
v_call: TRBV18; j_call: TRBJ2-1; clone_size: few; d_call: TRBD2; cdr3_aa: CASSRGLAGEQEQFF; cdr3_nt: TGTGCCAGCTCACGTGGACTAGCGGGAGAACAAGAGCAGTTCTTC
v_call: TRBV2; j_call: TRBJ1-5; clone_size: -; d_call: TRBD1; cdr3_aa: CASSGTGSNQPQHF; cdr3_nt: TGTGCCAGCAGTGGGACAGGCAGCAATCAGCCCCAGCATTTT
v_call: TRBV2; j_call: TRBJ2-7; clone_size: once; d_call: TRBD1; cdr3_aa: CASRTGGAGDEQYF; cdr3_nt: TGTGCCAGCAGGACAGGGGGCGCAGGAGACGAGCAGTACTTC
v_call: TRBV5-4; j_call: TRBJ2-5; clone_size: -; d_call: TRBD1; cdr3_aa: CASSAPGQKGTQYF; cdr3_nt: TGTGCCAGCAGCGCCCCGGGACAGAAAGGGACCCAGTACTTC
v_call: TRBV7-9; j_call: TRBJ1-1; clone_size: -; d_call: TRBD1; cdr3_aa: CASSSLRGQGGTEAFF; cdr3_nt: TGTGCCAGCAGCTCTCTTAGGGGACAGGGGGGAACTGAAGCTTTCTTT
v_call: TRBV5-1; j_call: TRBJ2-3; clone_size: once; d_call: -; cdr3_aa: CASSLGGAGTDTQYF; cdr3_nt: TGCGCCAGCAGCTTAGGGGGGGCCGGCACAGATACGCAGTATTTT
v_call: TRBV6-5; j_call: TRBJ2-7; clone_size: -; d_call: TRBD2; cdr3_aa: CASSYSGGSGEQYF; cdr3_nt: TGTGCCAGCAGTTACTCGGGGGGGTCCGGCGAGCAGTACTTC
v_call: TRBV28; j_call: TRBJ2-7; clone_size: -; d_call: TRBD2; cdr3_aa: CASSFTPGGPYEQYF; cdr3_nt: TGTGCCAGCAGTTTTACTCCGGGAGGGCCGTACGAGCAGTACTTC
v_call: TRBV11-2; j_call: TRBJ2-3; clone_size: -; d_call: -; cdr3_aa: CASSLDLTDTQYF; cdr3_nt: TGTGCCAGCAGCTTAGACCTGACAGATACGCAGTATTTT
v_call: TRBV18; j_call: TRBJ2-2; clone_size: -; d_call: TRBD2; cdr3_aa: CASSPPREGNTGELFF; cdr3_nt: TGTGCCAGCTCACCACCACGGGAGGGGAACACCGGGGAGCTGTTTTTT
v_call: TRBV18; j_call: TRBJ2-1; clone_size: once; d_call: -; cdr3_aa: CASSPPATRGYEQFF; cdr3_nt: TGTGCCAGCTCACCACCCGCGACTAGAGGCTATGAGCAGTTCTTC
v_call: TRBV6-5; j_call: TRBJ1-1; clone_size: -; d_call: TRBD1; cdr3_aa: CASSRDRGGTEAFF; cdr3_nt: TGTGCCAGCAGCAGGGACAGGGGGGGCACTGAAGCTTTCTTT
v_call: TRBV12-5; j_call: TRBJ2-2; clone_size: -; d_call: -; cdr3_aa: CASGLGGTNTGELFF; cdr3_nt: TGTGCTAGTGGTTTAGGTGGGACAAACACCGGGGAGCTGTTTTTT
v_call: TRBV2; j_call: TRBJ2-3; clone_size: -; d_call: TRBD2; cdr3_aa: CASLGTSGSTQYF; cdr3_nt: TGTGCCAGCCTGGGGACTAGCGGGAGTACGCAGTATTTT
v_call: TRBV10-2; j_call: TRBJ1-6; clone_size: -; d_call: TRBD1; cdr3_aa: CASSFATGGSPLHF; cdr3_nt: TGCGCCAGCAGTTTCGCTACAGGGGGCTCACCCCTCCACTTT
v_call: TRBV27; j_call: TRBJ1-1; clone_size: -; d_call: TRBD1; cdr3_aa: CASSRRQGYTEAFF; cdr3_nt: TGTGCCAGCAGTCGAAGACAGGGGTACACTGAAGCTTTCTTT
v_call: TRBV6-4; j_call: TRBJ2-2; clone_size: few; d_call: TRBD2; cdr3_aa: CASSDSRGDTGELFF; cdr3_nt: TGTGCCAGCAGTGACTCTCGGGGGGACACCGGGGAGCTGTTTTTT
v_call: TRBV12-3/TRBV12-4; j_call: TRBJ2-2; clone_size: -; d_call: -; cdr3_aa: CAWGVGTGELFF; cdr3_nt: TGTGCCTGGGGAGTTGGTACCGGGGAGCTGTTTTTT
v_call: TRBV6-6; j_call: TRBJ2-2; clone_size: -; d_call: TRBD1; cdr3_aa: CASSMTGGTGELFF; cdr3_nt: TGTGCCAGCAGTATGACAGGGGGCACCGGGGAGCTGTTTTTT
v_call: TRBV3-1/TRBV3-2; j_call: TRBJ2-3; clone_size: -; d_call: TRBD2; cdr3_aa: CASSQAGTSGRARDTQYF; cdr3_nt: TGTGCCAGCAGCCAAGCAGGGACTAGCGGGAGGGCCCGAGATACGCAGTATTTT
v_call: TRBV19; j_call: TRBJ1-2; clone_size: once; d_call: TRBD1; cdr3_aa: CASRRGTGTHYGYTF; cdr3_nt: TGTGCCAGTAGGCGGGGGACAGGGACTCACTATGGCTACACCTTC
v_call: TRBV2; j_call: TRBJ2-5; clone_size: -; d_call: -; cdr3_aa: CASSEQGTQETQYF; cdr3_nt: TGTGCCAGCAGTGAACAGGGGACCCAAGAGACCCAGTACTTC
v_call: TRBV30; j_call: TRBJ2-1; clone_size: -; d_call: TRBD2; cdr3_aa: CAWSRLAGTYNEQFF; cdr3_nt: TGTGCCTGGAGTCGACTAGCGGGAACCTACAATGAGCAGTTCTTC
v_call: TRBV7-9; j_call: TRBJ2-7; clone_size: -; d_call: TRBD1; cdr3_aa: CASSFGTGPTTYF; cdr3_nt: TGTGCCAGCAGCTTCGGGACAGGGCCTACCACGTACTTC
v_call: TRBV24-1; j_call: TRBJ2-6; clone_size: -; d_call: -; cdr3_aa: CATGPSDGANVLTF; cdr3_nt: TGTGCCACCGGGCCTTCTGATGGGGCCAACGTCCTGACTTTC
v_call: TRBV12-3/TRBV12-4; j_call: TRBJ1-1; clone_size: -; d_call: -; cdr3_aa: CASSFQGNTEAFF; cdr3_nt: TGTGCCAGCAGTTTTCAGGGGAACACTGAAGCTTTCTTT
v_call: TRBV15; j_call: TRBJ2-1; clone_size: -; d_call: TRBD2; cdr3_aa: CATSIRLAEHNEQFF; cdr3_nt: TGTGCCACCAGCATTCGTCTAGCGGAGCACAATGAGCAGTTCTTC
v_call: TRBV18; j_call: TRBJ1-5; clone_size: -; d_call: -; cdr3_aa: CASSPGGEGGQPQHF; cdr3_nt: TGTGCCAGCTCACCAGGCGGAGAAGGAGGTCAGCCCCAGCATTTT
v_call: TRBV10-1; j_call: TRBJ2-1; clone_size: once; d_call: TRBD2; cdr3_aa: CASSEGTSGNSRTWKNEQFF; cdr3_nt: TGCGCCAGCAGTGAAGGGACTAGCGGGAATAGTCGAACATGGAAGAATGAGCAGTTCTTC
v_call: TRBV13; j_call: TRBJ2-1; clone_size: -; d_call: -; cdr3_aa: CASTLREQFF; cdr3_nt: TGTGCCAGCACCCTACGCGAGCAGTTCTTC
v_call: TRBV5-5; j_call: TRBJ1-1; clone_size: -; d_call: -; cdr3_aa: CASSRLGRGNTEAFF; cdr3_nt: TGTGCCAGCAGCCGACTCGGACGGGGGAACACTGAAGCTTTCTTT
v_call: TRBV5-4; j_call: TRBJ1-3; clone_size: -; d_call: -; cdr3_aa: CASGQSTGNTIYF; cdr3_nt: TGTGCCAGCGGACAGAGCACTGGAAACACCATATATTTT
v_call: TRBV2; j_call: TRBJ2-3; clone_size: -; d_call: TRBD2; cdr3_aa: CASMGGRLDTQYF; cdr3_nt: TGTGCCAGCATGGGCGGGAGGCTAGATACGCAGTATTTT
v_call: TRBV10-3; j_call: TRBJ2-7; clone_size: many; d_call: TRBD1; cdr3_aa: CAIRGTGQPSYEQYF; cdr3_nt: TGTGCCATCAGAGGGACAGGCCAACCATCCTACGAGCAGTACTTC
v_call: TRBV11-2; j_call: TRBJ2-5; clone_size: once; d_call: TRBD2; cdr3_aa: CASSLGLAGGSETQYF; cdr3_nt: TGTGCCAGCAGCTTAGGTCTAGCGGGAGGGTCAGAGACCCAGTACTTC
v_call: TRBV7-2; j_call: TRBJ2-3; clone_size: -; d_call: -; cdr3_aa: CASSFASGGGYTDTQYF; cdr3_nt: TGTGCCAGCAGCTTCGCCTCGGGCGGAGGCTACACAGATACGCAGTATTTT
v_call: TRBV7-9; j_call: TRBJ1-2; clone_size: -; d_call: -; cdr3_aa: CASTKALGEHGYTF; cdr3_nt: TGTGCCAGCACCAAAGCCCTAGGAGAGCATGGCTACACCTTC
v_call: TRBV4-3; j_call: TRBJ2-1; clone_size: -; d_call: TRBD2; cdr3_aa: CASSQDLTSGSAYNEQFF; cdr3_nt: TGCGCCAGCAGCCAAGATTTAACTAGCGGGAGTGCATACAATGAGCAGTTCTTC